Following are 4 T cell receptor beta chains from one sample sequenced in a study of early stage breast cancer tumors. Profiling relied on immunoSEQ multiplex PCR, and the TCRdb table lists in-frame clones only, not all of them. The table includes some 58,000 clones, about three quarters detected once. Sequencing was done on a sample of blood. Source of these receptors: a person aged 25 to 39 with breast cancer.

In nucleotides, the CDR3 is TGTGCCAGTGCGGCTGGGGGATCCTACAATGAGCAGTTCTTC. Encoded protein: CASAAGGSYNEQFF. The chain is built from TRBV19 and TRBJ2-1; D tentatively fits TRBD1 or TRBD2 (5 bases each). The CDR3 is made up of 14 amino acids. Germline values: CDR1 LNHDA, CDR2 SQIVND (reference sequence). V gave up 8 bases and J gave up 1 base, with 12 bases separating them.

This clone came up a few times. This chain connects TRBV15 to TRBJ1-2; D gene uncertain. The V gene lost 0 bases and the J gene lost 4 bases, with 3 bases spanning the gap. From germline, CDR1 is LNHNV and CDR2 YYDKDF (reference sequence). This CDR3 comprises 12 residues. The CDR3 here is CATSRDLYGYTF. In DNA, the CDR3 is TGTGCCACCAGCAGAGACCTCTATGGCTACACCTTC. The whole variable domain, filled in from reference TRBV15 and TRBJ1-2, reads DAMVIQNPRYQVTQFGKPVTLSCSQTLNHNVMYWYQQKSSQAPKLLFHYYDKDFNNEADTPDNFQSRRPNTSFCFLDIRSPGLGDTAMYLCATSRDLYGYTFGSGTRLTVV.

The genes are TRBV4-1 and TRBJ1-4, with TRBD1 matching 10 bases. This CDR3 is 16 amino acids long. J gave up 8 bases and V 0 bases, and 6 bases lay outside the gene matches. CDR1 and CDR2 (germline): MGHRA, YSYEKL. The CDR3 spells CASSQESRDRGEKLFF. The CDR3 region has the DNA TGCGCCAGCAGCCAAGAATCGCGGGACAGGGGAGAAAAACTGTTTTTT.

In the case of this clone: In the same sample, other DNA sequences code for this CDR3. The rearrangement uses TRBV20-1 and TRBJ2-3; D may be TRBD2 (5 bases). The CDR3 has 11 residues. V lost 2 bases and J 6 bases, leaving 6 bases between the germline ends. CDR1 and CDR2 from the germline V gene are DFQATT and SNEGSKA (reference sequence). The CDR3 DNA sequence: TGCAGTGCTAGAAGAGGGGATACGCAGTATTTT. Its protein product is CSARRGDTQYF.